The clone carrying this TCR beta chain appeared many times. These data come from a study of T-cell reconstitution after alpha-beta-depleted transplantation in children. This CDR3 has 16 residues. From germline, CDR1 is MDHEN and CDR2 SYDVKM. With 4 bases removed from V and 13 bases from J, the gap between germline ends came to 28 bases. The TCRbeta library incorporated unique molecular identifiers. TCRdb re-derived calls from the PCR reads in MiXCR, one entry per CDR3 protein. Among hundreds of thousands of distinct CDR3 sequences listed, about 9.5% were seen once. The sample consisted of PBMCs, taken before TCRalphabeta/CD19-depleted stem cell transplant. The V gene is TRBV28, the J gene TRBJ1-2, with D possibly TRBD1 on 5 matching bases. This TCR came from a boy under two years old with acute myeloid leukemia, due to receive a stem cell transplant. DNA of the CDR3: TGTGCCAGCAGTTGGGGAGGCAGCTCTTTGGGGGGGGAAGGCACCTTC. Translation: CASSWGGSSLGGEGTF.